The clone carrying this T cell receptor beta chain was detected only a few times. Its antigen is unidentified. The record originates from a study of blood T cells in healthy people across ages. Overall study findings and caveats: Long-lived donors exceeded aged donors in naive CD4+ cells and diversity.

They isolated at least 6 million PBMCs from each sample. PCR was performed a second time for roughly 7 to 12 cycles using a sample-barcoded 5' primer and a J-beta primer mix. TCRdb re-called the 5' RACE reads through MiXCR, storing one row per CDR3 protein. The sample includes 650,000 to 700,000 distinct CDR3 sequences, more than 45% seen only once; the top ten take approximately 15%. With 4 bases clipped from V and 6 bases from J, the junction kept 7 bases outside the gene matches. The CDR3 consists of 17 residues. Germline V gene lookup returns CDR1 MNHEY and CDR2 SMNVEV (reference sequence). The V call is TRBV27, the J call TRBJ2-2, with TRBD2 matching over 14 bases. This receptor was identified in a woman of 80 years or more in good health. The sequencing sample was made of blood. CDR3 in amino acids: CASSSGLAGGLAGELFF. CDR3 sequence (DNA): TGTGCCAGCAGTTCAGGACTAGCGGGAGGATTAGCCGGGGAGCTGTTTTTT.